The 5 T cell receptor beta chains in this list originate from one sample, sequenced in a study of T cell responses to AZD1222 COVID-19 vaccine. Profiled with immunoSEQ multiplex PCR; TCRdb holds only in-frame clones, not every one. The sample shows some 100,000 clones, 90% of them seen only once. The specimen was peripheral blood, collected on day 0 of AZD1222 vaccination. These receptors were taken from an adult in good health.

By share, this clone counts as medium-sized. The V gene is TRBV27, the J gene TRBJ2-7, with a possible D match to TRBD2 (6 bases). This CDR3 is built from 14 residues. V was clipped by 6 bases and J by 6 bases, with 18 bases between them. Germline values: CDR1 MNHEY, CDR2 SMNVEV (reference sequence). This chain's CDR3 is CASRWRGAGSEQYF. The DNA of the CDR3 is TGTGCCAGCAGATGGCGGGGCGCGGGGTCCGAGCAGTACTTC.

The rearrangement uses TRBV4-1 and TRBJ2-3; 7 nucleotides line up with TRBD1. The germline V gene has CDR1 MGHRA and CDR2 YSYEKL. The CDR3 is 15 amino acids. V lost 5 bases, J lost 0 bases, and 5 bases stayed unmatched. The CDR3 coding sequence is TGCGCCAGCAGCGATACAGGGGCTAGCACAGATACGCAGTATTTT. Protein sequence: CASSDTGASTDTQYF.

The chain is built from TRBV3-1 (or the pseudogene TRBV3-2) and TRBJ1-5; no clear D. The germline gives CDR1 LGHDT, CDR2 YNNKEL (reference sequence). The CDR3 contains 15 residues. The V and J ends lost 0 bases and 7 bases respectively, with 13 bases between them. Here the CDR3 reads CASSQDLEGGQPQHF. As DNA, the CDR3 is TGTGCCAGCAGCCAAGATCTTGAGGGAGGGCAGCCCCAGCATTTT.

The V and J genes are TRBV5-1 and TRBJ1-1; D possibly corresponds to TRBD1 (5 bases). V lost 3 bases and J lost 7, with 16 bases in between. This CDR3 has 14 residues. The germline V gene encodes CDR1 SGHRS and CDR2 YFSETQ. DNA for the CDR3: TGCGCCAGCAGCTACCCCGGGACCGGGAGTGAAGCTTTCTTT. Protein product: CASSYPGTGSEAFF.

This sequence joins TRBV3-1 (or the pseudogene TRBV3-2) and TRBJ2-1, with a possible D match to TRBD1 (8 bases). The CDR3 is 17 amino acids. Germline CDR1 reads LGHDT; CDR2 reads YNNKEL (reference sequence). The germline V and J ends were trimmed by 4 bases and 3 bases, with 19 bases remaining between them. The CDR3 here is CASSPETGGVLYNEQFF. The CDR3 region has the DNA TGTGCCAGCAGCCCTGAAACAGGGGGGGTCCTCTACAATGAGCAGTTCTTC.